This TCR beta chain was documented in a study of OX40 agonist ivuxolimab in advanced cancers. Study summary: Prior anti-PD-1, anti-PD-L1 or anti-CTLA-4 therapy did not bar entry, and roughly 40% had some.

Patients were ruled out by autoimmune disease history or systemic immunosuppression. Only in-frame clones appear in the TCRdb table, and some are missing; sequencing was by immunoSEQ multiplex PCR. The sample holds 60,000 to 95,000 clones; 65% to 90% are singletons and the top ten take roughly 0.7%. The CDR3 consists of 14 residues. Between the trimmed V and J ends, which lost 0 bases and 5 bases, there was a span of 9 bases. Germline CDR1 is SGHRS and CDR2 is YFSETQ. The clonotype originates from an adult with an advanced solid tumor such as melanoma, head and neck, liver or kidney cancer. This rearrangement joins TRBV5-1 to TRBJ2-1, with D perhaps TRBD1 (6 bases). The sample in question was CD4+ or CD8+ T cells sorted from blood, obtained in a trial of the OX40 agonist ivuxolimab. The CDR3 is CASSLGTVNNEQFF. The CDR3 region has the DNA TGCGCCAGCAGCTTGGGGACAGTAAACAATGAGCAGTTCTTC.